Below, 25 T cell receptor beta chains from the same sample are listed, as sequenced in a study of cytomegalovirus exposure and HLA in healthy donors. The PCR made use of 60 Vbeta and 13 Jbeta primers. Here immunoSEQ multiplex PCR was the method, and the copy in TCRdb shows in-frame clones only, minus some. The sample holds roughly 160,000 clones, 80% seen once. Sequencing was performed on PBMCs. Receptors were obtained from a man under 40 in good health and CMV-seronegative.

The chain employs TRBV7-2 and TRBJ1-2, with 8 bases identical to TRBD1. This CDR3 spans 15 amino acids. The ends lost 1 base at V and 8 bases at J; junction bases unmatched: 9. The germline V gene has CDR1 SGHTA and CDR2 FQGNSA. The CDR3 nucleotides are TGTGCCAGCAGCTTAGGCGGGGACAGGTTTTTCGGCTACACCTTC. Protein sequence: CASSLGGDRFFGYTF.

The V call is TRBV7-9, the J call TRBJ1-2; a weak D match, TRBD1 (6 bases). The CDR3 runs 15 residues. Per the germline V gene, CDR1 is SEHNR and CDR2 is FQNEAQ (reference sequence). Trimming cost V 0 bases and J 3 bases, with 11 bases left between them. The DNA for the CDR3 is TGTGCCAGCAGCTTAGCGCGGGGGGCGGACTATGGCTACACCTTC. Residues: CASSLARGADYGYTF.

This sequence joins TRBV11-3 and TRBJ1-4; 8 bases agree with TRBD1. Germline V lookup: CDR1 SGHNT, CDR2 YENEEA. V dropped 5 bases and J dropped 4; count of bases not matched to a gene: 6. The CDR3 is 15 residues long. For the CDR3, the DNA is TGTGCCAGCAGCCCCGGACAGGGCTTTAATGAAAAACTGTTTTTT. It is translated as CASSPGQGFNEKLFF.

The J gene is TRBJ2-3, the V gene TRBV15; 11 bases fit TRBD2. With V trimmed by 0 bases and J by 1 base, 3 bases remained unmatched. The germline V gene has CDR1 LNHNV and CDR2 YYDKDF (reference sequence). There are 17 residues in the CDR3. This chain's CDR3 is CATSRDGTSGGTDTQYF. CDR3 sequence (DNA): TGTGCCACCAGCAGAGATGGGACTAGCGGAGGCACAGATACGCAGTATTTT.

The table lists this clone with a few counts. The CDR3 region has the DNA TGCGCCAGCAGCTTGGACCGACAGGGAAACTATGGCTACACCTTC. Encoded protein: CASSLDRQGNYGYTF. The gene calls are TRBV5-1 and TRBJ1-2, with 7 bases identical to TRBD1. Trimming took 0 bases from V and 2 from J; bases not matched to a gene: 4. This CDR3 spans 15 amino acids. CDR1 is SGHRS and CDR2 is YFSETQ in the germline V gene.

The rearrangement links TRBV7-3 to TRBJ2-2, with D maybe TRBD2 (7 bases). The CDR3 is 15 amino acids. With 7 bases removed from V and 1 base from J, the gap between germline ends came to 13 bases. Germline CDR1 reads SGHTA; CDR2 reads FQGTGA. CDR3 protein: CASMDGGRNTGELFF. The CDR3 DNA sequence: TGTGCCAGCATGGACGGGGGGCGGAACACCGGGGAGCTGTTTTTT.

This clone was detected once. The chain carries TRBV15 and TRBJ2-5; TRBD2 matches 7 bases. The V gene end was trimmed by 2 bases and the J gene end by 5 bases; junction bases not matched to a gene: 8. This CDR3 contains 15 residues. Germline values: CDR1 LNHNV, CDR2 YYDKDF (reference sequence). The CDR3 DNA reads TGTGCCACCAGCAGAAGGTGGGGGGGGACGGAGACCCAGTACTTC. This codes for CATSRRWGGTETQYF.

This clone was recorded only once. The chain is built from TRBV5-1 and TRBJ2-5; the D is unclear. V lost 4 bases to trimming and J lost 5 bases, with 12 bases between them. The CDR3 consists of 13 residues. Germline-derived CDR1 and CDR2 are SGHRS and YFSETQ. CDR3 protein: CASSLSLEETQYF. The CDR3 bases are TGCGCCAGCAGCCTTTCGTTAGAGGAGACCCAGTACTTC.

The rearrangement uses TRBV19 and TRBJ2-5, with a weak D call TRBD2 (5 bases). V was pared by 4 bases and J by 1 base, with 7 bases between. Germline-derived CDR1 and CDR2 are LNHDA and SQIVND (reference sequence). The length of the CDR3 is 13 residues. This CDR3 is CASSTGIQETQYF. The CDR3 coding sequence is TGTGCCAGTAGTACCGGGATCCAAGAGACCCAGTACTTC. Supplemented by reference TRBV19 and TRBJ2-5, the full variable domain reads DGGITQSPKYLFRKEGQNVTLSCEQNLNHDAMYWYRQDPGQGLRLIYYSQIVNDFQKGDIAEGYSVSREKKESFPLTVTSAQKNPTAFYLCASSTGIQETQYFGPGTRLLVL.

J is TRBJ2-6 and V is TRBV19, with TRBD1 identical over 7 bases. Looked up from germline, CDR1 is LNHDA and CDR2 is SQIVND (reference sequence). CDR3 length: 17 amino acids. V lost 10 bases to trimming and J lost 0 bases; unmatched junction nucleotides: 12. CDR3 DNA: TGTGCCACCCGATACGGACAGGTCACCTCTGGGGCCAACGTCCTGACTTTC. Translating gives CATRYGQVTSGANVLTF.

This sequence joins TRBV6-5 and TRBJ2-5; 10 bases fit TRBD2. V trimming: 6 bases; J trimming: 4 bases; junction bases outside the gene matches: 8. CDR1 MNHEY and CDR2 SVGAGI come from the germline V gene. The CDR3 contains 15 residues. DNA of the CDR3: TGTGCCAGCAGACCCAGCGGGGGGGCTGGAGAGACCCAGTACTTC. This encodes CASRPSGGAGETQYF.

The CDR3 region is CASSLTPVGEQYF. The CDR3 nucleotides are TGTGCCAGCAGCTTAACCCCGGTCGGCGAGCAGTACTTC. V is TRBV7-3 and J is TRBJ2-7; D ambiguous. The ends were cut back, 0 bases at V and 6 bases at J, with 9 bases in the middle. There are 13 residues in the CDR3. Germline V lookup: CDR1 SGHTA, CDR2 FQGTGA.

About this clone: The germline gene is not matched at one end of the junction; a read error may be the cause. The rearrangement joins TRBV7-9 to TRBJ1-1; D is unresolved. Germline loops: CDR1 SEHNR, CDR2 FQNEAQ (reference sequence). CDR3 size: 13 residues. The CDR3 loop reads CSSSSDGNTEAFF. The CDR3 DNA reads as TGTTCCAGCAGCTCAGATGGGAACACTGAAGCTTTCTTT.

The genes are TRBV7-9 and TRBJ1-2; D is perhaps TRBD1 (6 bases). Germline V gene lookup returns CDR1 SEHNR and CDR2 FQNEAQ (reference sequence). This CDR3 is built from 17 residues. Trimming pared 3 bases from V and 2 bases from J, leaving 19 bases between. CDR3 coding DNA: TGTGCCAGCAGCTTCACCCCTGGGACGGGGACAAACTATGGCTACACCTTC. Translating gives CASSFTPGTGTNYGYTF. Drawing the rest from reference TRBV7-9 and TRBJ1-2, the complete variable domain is DTGVSQNPRHKITKRGQNVTFRCDPISEHNRLYWYRQTLGQGPEFLTYFQNEAQLEKSRLLSDRFSAERPKGSFSTLEIQRTEQGDSAMYLCASSFTPGTGTNYGYTFGSGTRLTVV.

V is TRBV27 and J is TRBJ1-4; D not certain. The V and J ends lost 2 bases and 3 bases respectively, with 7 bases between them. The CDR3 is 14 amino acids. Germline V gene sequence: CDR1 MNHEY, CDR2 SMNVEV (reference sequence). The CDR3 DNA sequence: TGTGCCAGCAGTTTAGGTAGTCCTAATGAAAAACTGTTTTTT. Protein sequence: CASSLGSPNEKLFF.

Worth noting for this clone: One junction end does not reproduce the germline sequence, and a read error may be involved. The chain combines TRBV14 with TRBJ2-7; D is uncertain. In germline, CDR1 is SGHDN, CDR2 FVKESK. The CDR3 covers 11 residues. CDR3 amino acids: CASSQDAAVWF. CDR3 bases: TGTGCCAGCAGCCAAGATGCTGCAGTTTGGTTC.

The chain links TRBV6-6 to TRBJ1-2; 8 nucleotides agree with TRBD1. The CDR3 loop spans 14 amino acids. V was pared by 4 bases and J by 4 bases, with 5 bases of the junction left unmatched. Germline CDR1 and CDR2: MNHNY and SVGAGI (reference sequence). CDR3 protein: CASSSGQAVYGYTF. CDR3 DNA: TGTGCCAGCAGTTCGGGACAGGCAGTCTATGGCTACACCTTC.

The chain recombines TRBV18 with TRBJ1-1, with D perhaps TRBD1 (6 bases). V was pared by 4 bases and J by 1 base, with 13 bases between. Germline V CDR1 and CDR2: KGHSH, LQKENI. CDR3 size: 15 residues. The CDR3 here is CASSLSTGSNTEAFF. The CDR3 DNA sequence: TGTGCCAGCTCACTGTCGACAGGCTCGAACACTGAAGCTTTCTTT. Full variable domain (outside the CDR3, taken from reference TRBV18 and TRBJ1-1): NAGVMQNPRHLVRRRGQEARLRCSPMKGHSHVYWYRQLPEEGLKFMVYLQKENIIDESGMPKERFSAEFPKEGPSILRIQQVVRGDSAAYFCASSLSTGSNTEAFFGQGTRLTVV.

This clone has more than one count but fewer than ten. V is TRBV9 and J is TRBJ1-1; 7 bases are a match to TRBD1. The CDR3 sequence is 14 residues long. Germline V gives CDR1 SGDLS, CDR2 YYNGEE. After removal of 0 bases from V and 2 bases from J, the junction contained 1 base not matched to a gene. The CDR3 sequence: CASSVGQGNTEAFF. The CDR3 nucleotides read TGTGCCAGCAGCGTAGGACAGGGAAACACTGAAGCTTTCTTT.

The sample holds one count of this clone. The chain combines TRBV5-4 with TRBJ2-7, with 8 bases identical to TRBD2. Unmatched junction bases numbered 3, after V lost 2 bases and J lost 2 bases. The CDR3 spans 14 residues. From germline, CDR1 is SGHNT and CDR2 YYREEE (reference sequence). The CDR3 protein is CASSLAGDPYEQYF. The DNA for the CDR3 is TGTGCCAGCAGCTTAGCGGGGGACCCCTACGAGCAGTACTTC. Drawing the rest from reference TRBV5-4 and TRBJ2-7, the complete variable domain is ETGVTQSPTHLIKTRGQQVTLRCSSQSGHNTVSWYQQALGQGPQFIFQYYREEENGRGNFPPRFSGLQFPNYSSELNVNALELDDSALYLCASSLAGDPYEQYFGPGTRLTVT.

CDR3 amino acids: CATSGQGSGYEQYF. Here the CDR3 DNA reads TGTGCCACCAGCGGACAGGGTTCGGGCTACGAGCAGTACTTC. The chain carries TRBV15 and TRBJ2-7; 8 positions match TRBD1. The germline gives CDR1 LNHNV, CDR2 YYDKDF (reference sequence). The J segment lost 3 bases and the V segment lost 5 bases, leaving 6 bases of the junction unmatched. The CDR3 contains 14 residues.

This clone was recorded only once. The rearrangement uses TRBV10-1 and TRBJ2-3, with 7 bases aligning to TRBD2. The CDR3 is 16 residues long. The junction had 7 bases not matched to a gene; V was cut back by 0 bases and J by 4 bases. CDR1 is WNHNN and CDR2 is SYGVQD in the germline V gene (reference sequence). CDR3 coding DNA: TGCGCCAGCAGTGAGTCAGCGCGGGAGAGACCAGATACGCAGTATTTT. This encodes CASSESARERPDTQYF.

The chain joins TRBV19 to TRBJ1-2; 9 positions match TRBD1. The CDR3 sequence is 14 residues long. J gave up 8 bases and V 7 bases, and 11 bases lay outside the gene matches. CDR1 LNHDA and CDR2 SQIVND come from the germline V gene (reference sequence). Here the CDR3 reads CASTRPGTGLGYTF. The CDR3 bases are TGTGCCAGTACCCGACCGGGGACAGGGCTCGGCTACACCTTC.

The chain's CDR3 is CASSLVGALAGGTDTQYF. The DNA for the CDR3 is TGTGCCAGCAGCTTAGTAGGGGCACTAGCGGGGGGCACAGATACGCAGTATTTT. The rearrangement uses TRBV11-1 and TRBJ2-3, with 11 bases fitting TRBD2. V lost 1 base, J lost 1 base, and 7 bases stayed unmatched. CDR3 length: 18 residues. Germline CDR1 SGHAT, CDR2 FQDESV (reference sequence).

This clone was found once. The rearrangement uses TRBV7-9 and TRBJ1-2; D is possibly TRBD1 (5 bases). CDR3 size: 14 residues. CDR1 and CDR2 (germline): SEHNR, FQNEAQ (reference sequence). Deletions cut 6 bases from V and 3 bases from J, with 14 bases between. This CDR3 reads CASSSQDAYYGYTF. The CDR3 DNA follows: TGTGCCAGCAGTTCACAGGATGCTTACTATGGCTACACCTTC.